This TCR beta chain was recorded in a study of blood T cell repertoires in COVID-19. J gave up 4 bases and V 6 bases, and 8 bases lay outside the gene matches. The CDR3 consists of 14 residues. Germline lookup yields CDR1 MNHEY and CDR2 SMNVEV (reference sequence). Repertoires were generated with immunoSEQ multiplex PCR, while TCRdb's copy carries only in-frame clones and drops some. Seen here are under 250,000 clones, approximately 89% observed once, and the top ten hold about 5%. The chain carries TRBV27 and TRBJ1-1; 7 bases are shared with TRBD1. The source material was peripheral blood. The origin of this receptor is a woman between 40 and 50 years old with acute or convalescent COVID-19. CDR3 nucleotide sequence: TGTGCCAGCAGCTCACCAGGGGGAAGCACTGAAGCTTTCTTT. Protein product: CASSSPGGSTEAFF.